This entry lists 23 T cell receptor beta chains sequenced from one sample in a study of cytomegalovirus exposure and HLA in healthy donors. Assay: immunoSEQ multiplex PCR; the TCRdb copy retains only in-frame clones and omits some. The data hold about 150,000 clones, with less than 90% observed a single time. Sequences were obtained from PBMCs. The receptors stem from a woman aged 18-29 years in good health and CMV-seropositive.

V is TRBV9 and J is TRBJ2-7, with 13 bases that match TRBD2. Germline V gene lookup returns CDR1 SGDLS and CDR2 YYNGEE. With V trimmed by 3 bases and J by 5 bases, 2 bases remained unmatched. The CDR3 loop spans 14 amino acids. The CDR3 reads CASSGTSGSDEQYF. Written as DNA, the CDR3 is TGTGCCAGCAGCGGGACTAGCGGGAGCGACGAGCAGTACTTC.

The V call is TRBV7-3, the J call TRBJ1-1, with a possible D match to TRBD1 (6 bases). In germline, CDR1 is SGHTA, CDR2 FQGTGA. The CDR3 spans 16 residues. The V and J ends lost 1 base and 0 bases respectively, with 12 bases between them. The CDR3 loop is CASSLSGGSMNTEAFF. The CDR3 nucleotides are TGTGCCAGCAGCTTAAGTGGGGGCTCTATGAACACTGAAGCTTTCTTT.

The V and J genes are TRBV29-1 and TRBJ1-1; D is unresolved. Trimming removed 7 bases at V and 7 bases at J, with 13 bases between. The CDR3 totals 11 residues. Germline lookup yields CDR1 SQVTM and CDR2 ANQGSEA. The CDR3 DNA reads TGCAGCGCCACGACGGGAAATGAAGCTTTCTTT. Translated: CSATTGNEAFF.

J is TRBJ1-1 and V is TRBV21-1; the table calls TRBD1, which could not be checked here. TRBV21-1 is assigned pseudogene status. The CDR3 contains 15 residues. The CDR3 here is CASSDTTGEKRSAFF. As DNA, the CDR3 is TGTGCCAGCAGCGATACAACAGGGGAGAAACGGTCGGCTTTCTTT.

This clone has only one observation. V is TRBV30 and J is TRBJ2-5, with 12 bases fitting TRBD2. Trimming at V came to 3 bases and at J to 5 bases, leaving 7 bases not matched to a gene. CDR3 size: 15 residues. CDR1 and CDR2 (germline): GTSNPN, SVGIG (reference sequence). CDR3 DNA: TGTGCCTGGAGCCTAGCGGGAGGGCCATCGGAGACCCAGTACTTC. Translated: CAWSLAGGPSETQYF.

The chain uses TRBV7-9 and TRBJ2-5; no definite D call. The CDR3 totals 15 residues. CDR1 and CDR2 (germline): SEHNR, FQNEAQ (reference sequence). V was clipped by 5 bases and J by 5 bases, with 18 bases between them. The CDR3 region has the DNA TGTGCCAGCAGCCACGCCCTAGAAGCGCGGGAGACCCAGTACTTC. Translating gives CASSHALEARETQYF.

The chain uses TRBV11-3 and TRBJ2-2; 8 bases align to TRBD1. The V gene end was trimmed by 7 bases and the J gene end by 7 bases; junction bases not matched to a gene: 11. Per germline, CDR1 SGHNT and CDR2 YENEEA. This CDR3 has 15 residues. The CDR3 DNA reads TGTGCCAGCACCAACGACAGGGGTACGGACGGGGAGCTGTTTTTT. Residues: CASTNDRGTDGELFF.

This clone has just one count. The rearrangement uses TRBV2 and TRBJ1-2; no firm D call. CDR1 and CDR2 from the germline V gene are SNHLY and FYNNEI. The CDR3 totals 12 residues. V was cut by 6 bases and J by 8 bases, with 13 bases left in between. The chain's CDR3 is CASRPEAGGYTF. For the CDR3, the DNA is TGTGCCAGCAGACCGGAGGCGGGAGGCTACACCTTC.

The chain links TRBV29-1 to TRBJ2-7, with 10 bases lining up with TRBD2. After removal of 0 bases from V and 6 bases from J, the junction contained 5 bases not matched to a gene. This CDR3 has 14 amino acids. Germline V gives CDR1 SQVTM, CDR2 ANQGSEA. The CDR3 nucleotides read TGCAGCGTTGAAGATAGCGGGAGGTCTTTCGAGCAGTACTTC. Its protein product is CSVEDSGRSFEQYF.

This chain connects TRBV19 to TRBJ1-1; D is possibly TRBD1 (6 bases). From germline, CDR1 is LNHDA and CDR2 SQIVND (reference sequence). The CDR3 loop spans 16 amino acids. The V gene lost 2 bases and the J gene lost 1 base, with 14 bases spanning the gap. CDR3 bases: TGTGCCAGTAGTATATCCCACGGGACACAGAACACTGAAGCTTTCTTT. It translates to CASSISHGTQNTEAFF.

V gene TRBV7-2 combines with J gene TRBJ2-7, with a tentative D call TRBD2 (5 bases). The CDR3 consists of 15 residues. Trimming removed 1 base from V and 2 bases from J, with 12 bases in between. From germline, CDR1 is SGHTA and CDR2 FQGNSA. The CDR3 sequence is CASSLELGAPYEQYF. The CDR3 DNA sequence: TGTGCCAGCAGCTTAGAACTAGGCGCTCCCTACGAGCAGTACTTC.

The chain combines TRBV13 with TRBJ2-1; 13 bases are a match to TRBD2. Germline V lookup: CDR1 PRHDT, CDR2 FYEKMQ (reference sequence). The CDR3 totals 16 residues. J lost 4 bases, V lost 4 bases, and 4 bases had no gene match. In DNA form, the CDR3 reads TGTGCCAGCAGCTCCTTGGGACTAGCGGGATACAATGAGCAGTTCTTC. Translating it yields CASSSLGLAGYNEQFF.

The chain has TRBV5-4 and TRBJ1-2; D remains ambiguous. The CDR3 has 13 residues. Germline V gene lookup returns CDR1 SGHNT and CDR2 YYREEE (reference sequence). V was shortened by 2 bases and J by 8 bases, with 13 bases between the two germline ends. DNA of the CDR3: TGTGCCAGCAGCTTAACGGGATCCGGAGGCTACACCTTC. Encoded protein: CASSLTGSGGYTF.

This chain joins TRBV5-1 and TRBJ2-3, with TRBD1 matching 7 bases. Germline loops: CDR1 SGHRS, CDR2 YFSETQ. V lost 0 bases and J lost 4; bases outside the gene matches: 5. The CDR3 covers 15 residues. The CDR3 DNA reads as TGCGCCAGCAGCTTGGACAGGGGATCCGCAGATACGCAGTATTTT. As protein: CASSLDRGSADTQYF.

The chain employs TRBV5-1 and TRBJ2-3; D remains ambiguous. CDR1 and CDR2 (germline): SGHRS, YFSETQ. V was cut by 1 base and J by 0 bases, with 15 bases left in between. The CDR3 is 17 residues long. CDR3 in DNA: TGCGCCAGCAGCTTGACCCAGACACAGCCTAGCACAGATACGCAGTATTTT. Its translation is CASSLTQTQPSTDTQYF.

The count of this clone is one. The rearrangement links TRBV13 to TRBJ2-7; D is unresolved. The CDR3 covers 14 residues. Trimming left V 5 bases short and J 7 bases short, with 18 bases between. Germline CDR1 and CDR2: PRHDT and FYEKMQ (reference sequence). This CDR3 is CASSPVPLLREQYF. As DNA, the CDR3 is TGTGCCAGCAGCCCCGTCCCCCTCCTACGGGAGCAGTACTTC.

The DNA for the CDR3 is TGTGCCAGCAGCCCAGTGGCACCTCAACTAGCGGGAACCCTCTACGAGCAGTACTTC. Translation gives CASSPVAPQLAGTLYEQYF. This chain links TRBV5-4 with TRBJ2-7, with 10 bases aligning to TRBD2. The V gene's germline CDR1 is SGHNT and CDR2 YYREEE (reference sequence). With 4 bases clipped from V and 3 bases from J, the junction kept 19 bases outside the gene matches. The CDR3 is made up of 19 amino acids.

The V and J genes are TRBV6-5 and TRBJ2-2, with TRBD1 matching over 7 bases. The CDR3 spans 13 residues. J gave up 4 bases and V 6 bases, and 2 bases lay outside the gene matches. Germline loops: CDR1 MNHEY, CDR2 SVGAGI. The CDR3 bases are TGTGCCAGCAGGGCAGGGGGCACCGGGGAGCTGTTTTTT. It yields the protein CASRAGGTGELFF.

The chain links TRBV4-3 to TRBJ2-7; 10 bases align to TRBD1. The germline CDR1 and CDR2 sequences are LGHNA and YSLEER. V trimming: 2 bases; J trimming: 8 bases; junction bases outside the gene matches: 9. This CDR3 is built from 15 residues. The CDR3 DNA sequence: TGCGCCAGCAGCCAACCGGGACAGGGGTTGGGGAAGCAGTACTTC. It codes for CASSQPGQGLGKQYF.

The CDR3 loop reads CASSFLAGGPYEQYF. For the CDR3, the DNA is TGTGCCAGCAGTTTCTTGGCAGGAGGCCCCTACGAGCAGTACTTC. The gene calls are TRBV28 and TRBJ2-7; D perhaps matches TRBD2 (5 bases). In germline, CDR1 is MDHEN, CDR2 SYDVKM. Trimming took off 3 bases at V and 2 bases at J, with 14 bases between the two ends. The CDR3 is made up of 15 amino acids. Supplemented by reference TRBV28 and TRBJ2-7, the full variable domain reads DVKVTQSSRYLVKRTGEKVFLECVQDMDHENMFWYRQDPGLGLRLIYFSYDVKMKEKGDIPEGYSVSREKKERFSLILESASTNQTSMYLCASSFLAGGPYEQYFGPGTRLTVT.

This clone has just one count. The CDR3 protein is CASSLAQQGGYTF. The CDR3 nucleotides are TGTGCCAGCAGCTTAGCACAGCAGGGGGGCTACACCTTC. J is TRBJ1-2 and V is TRBV11-3, with D possibly TRBD1 on 6 matching bases. Germline assignment: CDR1 SGHNT and CDR2 YENEEA. Between the trimmed V and J ends, which lost 1 base and 8 bases, there was a span of 11 bases. The CDR3 has 13 residues.

In its sample, this clone was seen once. V and J are TRBV11-3 and TRBJ2-2; 13 bases map to TRBD2. The CDR3 spans 18 residues. Losses at the gene ends were 5 bases for V and 3 bases for J; bases not matched to a gene: 9. The V gene's germline CDR1 is SGHNT and CDR2 YENEEA. CDR3 protein: CASSLGLAGVGDTGELFF. CDR3 DNA sequence: TGTGCCAGCAGCCTCGGACTAGCGGGAGTAGGGGACACCGGGGAGCTGTTTTTT.

This chain links TRBV18 with TRBJ1-4; a weak D match, TRBD1 (6 bases). Germline V gene lookup returns CDR1 KGHSH and CDR2 LQKENI. V was trimmed by 0 bases and J by 8 bases, leaving 22 bases between them. The CDR3 runs 18 residues. For the CDR3, the DNA is TGTGCCAGCTCACCACCGGAGACAGGCACGGGCGCCAAGGAAAAACTGTTTTTT. This codes for CASSPPETGTGAKEKLFF.